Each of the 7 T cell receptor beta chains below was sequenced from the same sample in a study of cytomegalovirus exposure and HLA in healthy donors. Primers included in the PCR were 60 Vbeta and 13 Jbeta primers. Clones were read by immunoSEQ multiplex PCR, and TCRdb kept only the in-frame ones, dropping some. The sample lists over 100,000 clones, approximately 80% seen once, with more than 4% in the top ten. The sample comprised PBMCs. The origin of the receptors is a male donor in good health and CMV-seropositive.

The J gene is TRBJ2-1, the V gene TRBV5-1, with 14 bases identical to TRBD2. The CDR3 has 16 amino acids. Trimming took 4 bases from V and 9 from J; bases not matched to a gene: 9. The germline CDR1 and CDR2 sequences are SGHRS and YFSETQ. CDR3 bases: TGCGCCAGCAGCAGGGTGGGACTAGCGGGAGTCGGTGAGCAGTTCTTC. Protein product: CASSRVGLAGVGEQFF. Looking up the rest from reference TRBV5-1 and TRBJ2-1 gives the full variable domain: KAGVTQTPRYLIKTRGQQVTLSCSPISGHRSVSWYQQTPGQGLQFLFEYFSETQRNKGNFPGRFSGRQFSNSRSEMNVSTLELGDSALYLCASSRVGLAGVGEQFFGPGTRLTVL.

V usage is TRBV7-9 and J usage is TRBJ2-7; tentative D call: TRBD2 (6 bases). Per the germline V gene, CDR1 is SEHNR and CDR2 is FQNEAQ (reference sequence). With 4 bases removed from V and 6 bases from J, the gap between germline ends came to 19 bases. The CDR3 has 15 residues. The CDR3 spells CASSYGPGLAPEQYF. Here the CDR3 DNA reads TGTGCCAGCAGCTACGGGCCGGGACTCGCCCCCGAGCAGTACTTC.

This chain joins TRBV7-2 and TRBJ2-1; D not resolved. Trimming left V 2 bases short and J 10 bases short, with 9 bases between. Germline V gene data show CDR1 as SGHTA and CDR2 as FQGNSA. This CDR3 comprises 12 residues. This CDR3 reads CASSLFEVEQFF. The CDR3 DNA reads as TGTGCCAGCAGCTTATTCGAGGTAGAGCAGTTCTTC.

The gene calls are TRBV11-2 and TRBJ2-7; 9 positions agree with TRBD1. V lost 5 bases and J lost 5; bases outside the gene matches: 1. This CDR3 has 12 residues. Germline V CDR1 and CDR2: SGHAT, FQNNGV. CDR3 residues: CASSRTGDEQYF. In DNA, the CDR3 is TGTGCCAGCAGCCGGACAGGGGACGAGCAGTACTTC.

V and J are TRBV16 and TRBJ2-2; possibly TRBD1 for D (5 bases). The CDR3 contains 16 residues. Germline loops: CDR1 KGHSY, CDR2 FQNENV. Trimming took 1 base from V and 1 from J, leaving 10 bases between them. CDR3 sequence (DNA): TGTGCCAGCAGCCAATTCCCAGGGTGGAACACCGGGGAGCTGTTTTTT. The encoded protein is CASSQFPGWNTGELFF. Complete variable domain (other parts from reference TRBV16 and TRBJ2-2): GEEVAQTPKHLVRGEGQKAKLYCAPIKGHSYVFWYQQVLKNEFKFLISFQNENVFDETGMPKERFSAKCLPNSPCSLEIQATKLEDSAVYFCASSQFPGWNTGELFFGEGSRLTVL.

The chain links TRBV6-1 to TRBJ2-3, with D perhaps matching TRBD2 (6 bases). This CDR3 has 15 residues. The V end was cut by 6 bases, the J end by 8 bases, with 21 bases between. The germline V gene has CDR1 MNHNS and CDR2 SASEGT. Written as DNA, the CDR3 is TGTGCCAGCAGCCCCTCGGACCTAGCGCAGCGTACGCAGTATTTT. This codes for CASSPSDLAQRTQYF.

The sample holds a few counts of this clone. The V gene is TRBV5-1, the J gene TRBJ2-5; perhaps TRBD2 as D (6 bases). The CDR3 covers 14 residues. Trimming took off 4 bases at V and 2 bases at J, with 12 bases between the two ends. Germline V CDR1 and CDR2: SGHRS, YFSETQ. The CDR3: CASSTKAGQETQYF. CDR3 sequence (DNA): TGCGCCAGCAGCACAAAGGCGGGACAAGAGACCCAGTACTTC.